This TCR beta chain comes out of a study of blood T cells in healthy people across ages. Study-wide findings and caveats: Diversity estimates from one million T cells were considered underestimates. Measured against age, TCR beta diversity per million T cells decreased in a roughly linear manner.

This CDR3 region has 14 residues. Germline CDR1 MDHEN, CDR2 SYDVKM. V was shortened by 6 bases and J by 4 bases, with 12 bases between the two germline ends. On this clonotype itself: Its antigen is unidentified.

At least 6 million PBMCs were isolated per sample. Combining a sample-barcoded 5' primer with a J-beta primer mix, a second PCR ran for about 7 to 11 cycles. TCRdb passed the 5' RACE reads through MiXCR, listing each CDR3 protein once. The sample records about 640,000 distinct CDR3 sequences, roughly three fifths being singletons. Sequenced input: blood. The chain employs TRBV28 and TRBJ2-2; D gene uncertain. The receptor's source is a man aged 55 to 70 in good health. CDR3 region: CASRPIKVTGELFF. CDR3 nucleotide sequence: TGTGCCAGCAGACCTATTAAGGTCACCGGGGAGCTGTTTTTT.